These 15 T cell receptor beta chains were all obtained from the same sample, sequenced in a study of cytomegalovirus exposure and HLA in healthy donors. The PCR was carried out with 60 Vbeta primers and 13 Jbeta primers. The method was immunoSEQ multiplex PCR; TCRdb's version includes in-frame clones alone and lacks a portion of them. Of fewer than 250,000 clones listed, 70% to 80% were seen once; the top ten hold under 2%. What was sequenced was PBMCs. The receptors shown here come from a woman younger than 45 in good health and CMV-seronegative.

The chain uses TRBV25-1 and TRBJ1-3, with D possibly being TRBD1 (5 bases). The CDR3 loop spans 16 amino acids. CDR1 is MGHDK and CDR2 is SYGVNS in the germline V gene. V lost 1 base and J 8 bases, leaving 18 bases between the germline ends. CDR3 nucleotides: TGTGCCAGCAGTGAATCCCTCACCGGGGGGTCGGACACCATATATTTT. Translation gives CASSESLTGGSDTIYF.

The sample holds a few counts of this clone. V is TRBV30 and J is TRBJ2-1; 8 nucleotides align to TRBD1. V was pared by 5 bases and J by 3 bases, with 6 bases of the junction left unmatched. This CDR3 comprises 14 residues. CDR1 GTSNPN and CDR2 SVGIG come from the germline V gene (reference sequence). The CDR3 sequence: CAWYRGSFYNEQFF. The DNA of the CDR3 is TGTGCCTGGTACAGGGGGAGCTTCTACAATGAGCAGTTCTTC. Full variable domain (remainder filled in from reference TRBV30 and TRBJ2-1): SQTIHQWPATLVQPVGSPLSLECTVEGTSNPNLYWYRQAAGRGLQLLFYSVGIGQISSEVPQNLSASRPQDRQFILSSKKLLLSDSGFYLCAWYRGSFYNEQFFGPGTRLTVL.

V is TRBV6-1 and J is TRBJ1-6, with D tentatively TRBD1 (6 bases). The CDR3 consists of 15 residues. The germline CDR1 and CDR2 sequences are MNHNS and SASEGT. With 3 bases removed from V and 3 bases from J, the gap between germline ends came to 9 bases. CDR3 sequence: CASSEPGVYNSPLHF. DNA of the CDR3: TGTGCCAGCAGTGAGCCAGGGGTCTATAATTCACCCCTCCACTTT.

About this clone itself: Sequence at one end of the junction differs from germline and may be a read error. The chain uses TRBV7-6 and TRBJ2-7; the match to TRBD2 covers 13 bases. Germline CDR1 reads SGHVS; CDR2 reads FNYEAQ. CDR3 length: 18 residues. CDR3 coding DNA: TGTGCCACCAGCTCAAGGACTAGCGGGAGTTTTGGGTCCTACGAGCAGTACTTC. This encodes CATSSRTSGSFGSYEQYF. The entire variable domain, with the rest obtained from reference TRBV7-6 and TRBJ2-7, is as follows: GAGVSQSPRYKVTKRGQDVALRCDPISGHVSLYWYRQALGQGPEFLTYFNYEAQQDKSGLPNDRFSAERPEGSISTLTIQRTEQRDSAMYRCATSSRTSGSFGSYEQYFGPGTRLTVT.

The CDR3 is CASTPTGAAYEQYF. CDR3 DNA sequence: TGTGCCAGCACCCCAACAGGGGCCGCCTACGAGCAGTACTTC. The chain employs TRBV6-1 and TRBJ2-7; 7 bases match TRBD1. The CDR3 consists of 14 residues. After removal of 7 bases from V and 2 bases from J, the junction contained 8 bases not matched to a gene. Germline CDR1 MNHNS, CDR2 SASEGT.

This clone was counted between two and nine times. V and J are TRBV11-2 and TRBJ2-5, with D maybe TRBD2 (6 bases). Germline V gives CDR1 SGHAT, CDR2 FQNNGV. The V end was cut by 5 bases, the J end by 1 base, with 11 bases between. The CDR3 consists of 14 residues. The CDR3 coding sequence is TGTGCCAGCAGCCTAGGTAGCGGCCAAGAGACCCAGTACTTC. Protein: CASSLGSGQETQYF. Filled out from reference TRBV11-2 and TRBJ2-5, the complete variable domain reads EAGVAQSPRYKIIEKRQSVAFWCNPISGHATLYWYQQILGQGPKLLIQFQNNGVVDDSQLPKDRFSAERLKGVDSTLKIQPAKLEDSAVYLCASSLGSGQETQYFGPGTRLLVL.

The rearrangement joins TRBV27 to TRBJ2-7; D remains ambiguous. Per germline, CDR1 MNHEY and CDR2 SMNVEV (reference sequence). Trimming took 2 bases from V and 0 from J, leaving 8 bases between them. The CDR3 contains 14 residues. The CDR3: CASSLQISSYEQYF. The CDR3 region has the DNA TGTGCCAGCAGTTTACAGATAAGCTCCTACGAGCAGTACTTC.

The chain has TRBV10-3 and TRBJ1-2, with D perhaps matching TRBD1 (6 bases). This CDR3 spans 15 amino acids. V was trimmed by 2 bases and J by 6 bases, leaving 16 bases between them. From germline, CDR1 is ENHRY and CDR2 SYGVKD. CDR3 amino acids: CAISEENREKDGYTF. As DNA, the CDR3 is TGTGCCATCAGTGAGGAGAACAGGGAAAAGGATGGCTACACCTTC.

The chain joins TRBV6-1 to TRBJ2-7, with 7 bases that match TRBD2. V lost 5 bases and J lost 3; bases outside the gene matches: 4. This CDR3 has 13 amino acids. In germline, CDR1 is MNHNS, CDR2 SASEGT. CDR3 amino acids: CASSPREYYEQYF. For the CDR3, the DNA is TGTGCCAGCAGTCCGCGGGAGTACTACGAGCAGTACTTC.

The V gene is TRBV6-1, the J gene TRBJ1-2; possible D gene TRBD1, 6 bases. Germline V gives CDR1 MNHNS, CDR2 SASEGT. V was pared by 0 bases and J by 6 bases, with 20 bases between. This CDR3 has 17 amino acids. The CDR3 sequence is CASSEAGTGTLGDGYTF. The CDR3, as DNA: TGTGCCAGCAGTGAAGCAGGGACGGGGACACTAGGCGATGGCTACACCTTC.

As DNA, the CDR3 is TGTGCCAGCAGCTCTCCGGGACATACCACCTATGGCTACACCTTC. Residues: CASSSPGHTTYGYTF. This chain connects TRBV6-1 to TRBJ1-2; tentative D call: TRBD1 (6 bases). CDR1 and CDR2 (germline): MNHNS, SASEGT. The CDR3 is made up of 15 amino acids. Trimming shortened V by 6 bases and J by 4 bases, and 18 bases separated the two germline ends.

Here the CDR3 DNA reads TGTGCCTGGAAGGGGGACGATGAGCAGTTCTTC. It codes for CAWKGDDEQFF. This chain connects TRBV30 to TRBJ2-1, with D possibly matching TRBD1 (6 bases). Between the trimmed V and J ends, which lost 4 bases and 8 bases, there was a span of 9 bases. Germline V gene sequence: CDR1 GTSNPN, CDR2 SVGIG (reference sequence). The CDR3 covers 11 residues.

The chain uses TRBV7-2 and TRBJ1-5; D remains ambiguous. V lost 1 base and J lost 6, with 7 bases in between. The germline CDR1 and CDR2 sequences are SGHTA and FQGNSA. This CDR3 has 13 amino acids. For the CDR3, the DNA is TGTGCCAGCAGCTTAGGGGGAGGTCAGCCCCAGCATTTT. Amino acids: CASSLGGGQPQHF.

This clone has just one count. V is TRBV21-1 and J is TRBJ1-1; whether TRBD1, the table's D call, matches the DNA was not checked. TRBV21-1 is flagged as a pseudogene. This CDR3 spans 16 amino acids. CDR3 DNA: TGTGCCAGCAGCAATAGTACGACAAGAGTGGACACTGAAGCTTTCTTT. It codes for CASSNSTTRVDTEAFF.

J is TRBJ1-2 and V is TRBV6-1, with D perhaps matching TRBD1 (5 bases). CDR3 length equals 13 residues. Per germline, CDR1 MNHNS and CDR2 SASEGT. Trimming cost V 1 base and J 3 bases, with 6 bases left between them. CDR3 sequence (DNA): TGTGCCAGCAGTGAAGGGGGGGACTATGGCTACACCTTC. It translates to CASSEGGDYGYTF.